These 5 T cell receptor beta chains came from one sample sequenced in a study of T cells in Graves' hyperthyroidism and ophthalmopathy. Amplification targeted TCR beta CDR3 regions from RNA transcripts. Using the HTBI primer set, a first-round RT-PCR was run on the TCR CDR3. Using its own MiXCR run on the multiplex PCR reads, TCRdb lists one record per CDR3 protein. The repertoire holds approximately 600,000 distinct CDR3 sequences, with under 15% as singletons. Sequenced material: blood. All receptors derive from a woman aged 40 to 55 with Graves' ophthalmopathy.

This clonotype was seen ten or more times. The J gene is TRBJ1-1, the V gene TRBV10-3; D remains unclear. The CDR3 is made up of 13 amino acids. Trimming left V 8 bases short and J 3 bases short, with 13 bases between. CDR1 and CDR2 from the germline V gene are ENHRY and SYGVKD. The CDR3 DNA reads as TGTGCCATCGGGAAAAGTGCGGACACTGAAGCTTTCTTT. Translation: CAIGKSADTEAFF.

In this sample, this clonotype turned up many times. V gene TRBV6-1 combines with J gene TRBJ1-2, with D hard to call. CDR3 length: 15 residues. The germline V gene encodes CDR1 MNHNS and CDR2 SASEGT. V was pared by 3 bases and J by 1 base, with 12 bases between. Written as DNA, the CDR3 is TGTGCCAGCAGTGACCCCCTTGGTTATAACTATGGCTACACCTTC. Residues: CASSDPLGYNYGYTF.

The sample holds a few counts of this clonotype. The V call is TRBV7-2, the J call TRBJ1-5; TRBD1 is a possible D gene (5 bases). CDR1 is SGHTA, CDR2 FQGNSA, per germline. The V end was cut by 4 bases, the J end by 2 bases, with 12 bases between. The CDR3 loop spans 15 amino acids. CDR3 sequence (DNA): TGTGCCAGCAGCTCCTTCGGGACGGGCAATCAGCCCCAGCATTTT. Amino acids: CASSSFGTGNQPQHF.

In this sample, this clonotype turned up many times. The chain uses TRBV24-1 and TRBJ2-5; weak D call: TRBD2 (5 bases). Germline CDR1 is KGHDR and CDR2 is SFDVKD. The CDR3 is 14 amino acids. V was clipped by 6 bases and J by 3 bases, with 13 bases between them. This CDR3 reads CATSSADHEETQYF. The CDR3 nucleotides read TGTGCCACCAGTTCAGCGGACCACGAAGAGACCCAGTACTTC.

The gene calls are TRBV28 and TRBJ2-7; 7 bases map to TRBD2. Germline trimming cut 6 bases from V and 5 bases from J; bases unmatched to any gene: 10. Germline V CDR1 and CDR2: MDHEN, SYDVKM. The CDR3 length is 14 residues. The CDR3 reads CASSSRGDLDEQYF. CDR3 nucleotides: TGTGCCAGCAGCAGCCGGGGGGACCTAGACGAGCAGTACTTC.